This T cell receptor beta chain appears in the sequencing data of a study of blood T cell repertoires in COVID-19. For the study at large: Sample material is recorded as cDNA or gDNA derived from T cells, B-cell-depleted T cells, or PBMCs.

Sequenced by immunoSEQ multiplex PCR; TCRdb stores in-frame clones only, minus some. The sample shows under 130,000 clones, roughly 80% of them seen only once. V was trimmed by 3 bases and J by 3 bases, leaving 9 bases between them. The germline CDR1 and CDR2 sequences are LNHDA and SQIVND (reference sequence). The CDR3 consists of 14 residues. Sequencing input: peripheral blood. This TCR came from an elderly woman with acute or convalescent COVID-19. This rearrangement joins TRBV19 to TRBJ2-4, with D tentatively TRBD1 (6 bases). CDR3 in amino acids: CASSMTGLKNIQYF. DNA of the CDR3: TGTGCCAGTAGTATGACAGGCCTCAAAAACATTCAGTACTTC.